Shown below are 32 T cell receptor beta chains from a single sample sequenced in a study of T cell responses to AZD1222 COVID-19 vaccine. Data came from immunoSEQ multiplex PCR; TCRdb stores just in-frame clones and leaves some out. Among about 190,000 clones listed, 87% were seen once. The input for sequencing was peripheral blood, taken on day 0 of MenACWY control vaccination. Source of these receptors: an adult in good health.

The J gene is TRBJ2-3, the V gene TRBV5-1; 7 nucleotides match TRBD1. The germline V gene has CDR1 SGHRS and CDR2 YFSETQ. The CDR3 runs to 15 residues. V shed 2 bases and J 5 bases; nucleotides not matched to a gene: 8. The CDR3 DNA is TGCGCCAGCAGCTTAAAACAGGGGAGAGGAGATACGCAGTATTTT. Translating gives CASSLKQGRGDTQYF. Looking up the rest from reference TRBV5-1 and TRBJ2-3 gives the full variable domain: KAGVTQTPRYLIKTRGQQVTLSCSPISGHRSVSWYQQTPGQGLQFLFEYFSETQRNKGNFPGRFSGRQFSNSRSEMNVSTLELGDSALYLCASSLKQGRGDTQYFGPGTRLTVL.

V is TRBV6-5 and J is TRBJ2-7; TRBD2 is a possible D gene (5 bases). Germline V gene sequence: CDR1 MNHEY, CDR2 SVGAGI. Trimming stripped 2 bases from V and 3 bases from J, with 8 bases between. The CDR3 runs 13 residues. The CDR3 DNA reads as TGTGCCAGCAGTTACACGGGAAGCTACGAGCAGTACTTC. Translating it yields CASSYTGSYEQYF.

The chain uses TRBV6-5 and TRBJ2-7; tentatively, D is TRBD1 (6 bases). Trimming left V 9 bases short and J 2 bases short, with 14 bases between. The CDR3 length is 13 residues. CDR1 is MNHEY and CDR2 is SVGAGI in the germline V gene. Here the CDR3 reads CASQVGAAYEQYF. The CDR3 DNA follows: TGTGCCAGTCAGGTGGGGGCGGCCTACGAGCAGTACTTC.

This chain joins TRBV27 and TRBJ1-5, with TRBD1 as a possible D gene (5 bases). Germline-derived CDR1 and CDR2 are MNHEY and SMNVEV (reference sequence). The CDR3 is 14 residues long. V shed 3 bases and J shed 5 bases, with 11 bases lying between them. CDR3: CASSLLGGDQPQHF. DNA of the CDR3: TGTGCCAGCAGTTTGTTGGGAGGGGATCAGCCCCAGCATTTT.

The chain carries TRBV7-2 and TRBJ2-5; 8 nucleotides agree with TRBD2. CDR1 and CDR2 from the germline V gene are SGHTA and FQGNSA. The trim removed 5 bases at V and 5 bases at J, leaving 16 bases unmatched. This CDR3 contains 17 residues. For the CDR3, the DNA is TGTGCCAGCAGCCCACTCAAGTTCGGGGGGGAAGCGGAGACCCAGTACTTC. It translates to CASSPLKFGGEAETQYF.

The chain recombines TRBV2 with TRBJ2-3; the D is unclear. Per germline, CDR1 SNHLY and CDR2 FYNNEI. This CDR3 contains 14 residues. Trimming removed 1 base at V and 4 bases at J, with 9 bases between. The CDR3 DNA follows: TGTGCCAGCAGTGAAGGGCATCCACCAGATACGCAGTATTTT. As protein: CASSEGHPPDTQYF.

The chain recombines TRBV19 with TRBJ2-2; 7 bases agree with TRBD1. The CDR3 covers 14 residues. From germline, CDR1 is LNHDA and CDR2 SQIVND (reference sequence). V dropped 7 bases and J dropped 7; count of bases not matched to a gene: 9. The CDR3 is CASTQDRTGGELFF. DNA of the CDR3: TGTGCCAGTACCCAGGACAGGACGGGCGGGGAGCTGTTTTTT.

The CDR3 DNA sequence: TGCGCCAGCAGCGAGCCTCAAACAGATACGCAGTATTTT. This sequence encodes CASSEPQTDTQYF. The chain uses TRBV5-1 and TRBJ2-3; D is unresolved. CDR3 length: 13 amino acids. The germline gives CDR1 SGHRS, CDR2 YFSETQ. The V gene lost 4 bases and the J gene lost 3 bases, with 9 bases spanning the gap.

J is TRBJ1-2 and V is TRBV28, with unresolved D. Germline CDR1 and CDR2: MDHEN and SYDVKM. V was shortened by 2 bases and J by 4 bases, with 5 bases between the two germline ends. The CDR3 is 12 residues long. This chain's CDR3 is CASSLRAYGYTF. As DNA, the CDR3 is TGTGCCAGCAGTTTAAGAGCCTATGGCTACACCTTC.

The CDR3 sequence: CAISLQGTPYGYTF. Written as DNA, the CDR3 is TGTGCCATCAGCCTACAGGGGACTCCTTATGGCTACACCTTC. V usage is TRBV10-3 and J usage is TRBJ1-2, with 7 bases lining up with TRBD1. The V gene's germline CDR1 is ENHRY and CDR2 SYGVKD. The V and J ends lost 6 bases and 5 bases, in that order; junction bases with no gene match: 9. The CDR3 length is 14 residues.

The V gene is TRBV7-3, the J gene TRBJ2-7; D is possibly TRBD1 or TRBD2 (6 bases each). The CDR3 has 14 residues. Germline CDR1 SGHTA, CDR2 FQGTGA. Deletions cut 2 bases from V and 6 bases from J, with 14 bases between. CDR3 nucleotide sequence: TGTGCCAGCAGCTTACGGGGGCGCGATAGCGAGCAGTACTTC. Protein: CASSLRGRDSEQYF.

This clone was seen only a few times. This chain joins TRBV28 and TRBJ1-2, with D possibly TRBD1 on 5 matching bases. Trimming removed 1 base from V and 4 bases from J, with 13 bases in between. The CDR3 spans 15 residues. From germline, CDR1 is MDHEN and CDR2 SYDVKM. The CDR3 loop reads CASSLSMGDGYGYTF. The CDR3 coding sequence is TGTGCCAGCAGTTTATCGATGGGGGATGGCTATGGCTACACCTTC.

This chain links TRBV11-2 with TRBJ2-7; 14 bases are shared with TRBD2. This CDR3 has 17 amino acids. The ends lost 4 bases at V and 4 bases at J; junction bases unmatched: 9. CDR1 and CDR2 (germline): SGHAT, FQNNGV. CDR3 DNA sequence: TGTGCCAGCAGCTCAAGACTAGCGGGAGGGCCGGGTTACGAGCAGTACTTC. Amino acid sequence: CASSSRLAGGPGYEQYF.

The chain carries TRBV9 and TRBJ2-5, with a weak D call TRBD1 (6 bases). The CDR3 sequence is 15 residues long. Germline V gene sequence: CDR1 SGDLS, CDR2 YYNGEE. Trimming removed 2 bases at V and 5 bases at J, with 16 bases between. The CDR3 region has the DNA TGTGCCAGCAGCGTGGGGCAGGGGTCCGCTGAGACCCAGTACTTC. Protein product: CASSVGQGSAETQYF. Using reference TRBV9 and TRBJ2-5 for the parts outside the CDR3, the full variable domain is DSGVTQTPKHLITATGQRVTLRCSPRSGDLSVYWYQQSLDQGLQFLIQYYNGEERAKGNILERFSAQQFPDLHSELNLSSLELGDSALYFCASSVGQGSAETQYFGPGTRLLVL.

The genes are TRBV4-1 and TRBJ2-5, with 7 bases lining up with TRBD1. V was clipped by 0 bases and J by 2 bases; unmatched bases: 6. CDR3 length: 16 amino acids. Germline V gene lookup returns CDR1 MGHRA and CDR2 YSYEKL. The CDR3 bases are TGCGCCAGCAGCCAAGATCTCGGGACAGCACAAGAGACCCAGTACTTC. Its protein product is CASSQDLGTAQETQYF.

V and J are TRBV30 and TRBJ2-1; D might be TRBD1 or TRBD2, each matching 6 bases. This CDR3 spans 13 amino acids. The germline CDR1 and CDR2 sequences are GTSNPN and SVGIG (reference sequence). Deletions cut 1 base from V and 6 bases from J, with 10 bases between. The CDR3 DNA is TGTGCCTGGAGTGGGGGGGCTACCAATGAGCAGTTCTTC. This translates into CAWSGGATNEQFF. Complete variable domain (other parts from reference TRBV30 and TRBJ2-1): SQTIHQWPATLVQPVGSPLSLECTVEGTSNPNLYWYRQAAGRGLQLLFYSVGIGQISSEVPQNLSASRPQDRQFILSSKKLLLSDSGFYLCAWSGGATNEQFFGPGTRLTVL.

This clone was seen more than once but under ten times. This sequence joins TRBV6-4 and TRBJ2-1, with 14 bases fitting TRBD2. The ends lost 3 bases at V and 5 bases at J; junction bases unmatched: 0. Per the germline V gene, CDR1 is MRHNA and CDR2 is SNTAGT. The CDR3 runs to 15 residues. DNA for the CDR3: TGTGCCAGCAGTGAGGGACTAGCGGGAGACAATGAGCAGTTCTTC. It specifies CASSEGLAGDNEQFF.

This clone was observed once. The rearrangement joins TRBV7-9 to TRBJ1-1; the D gene is possibly TRBD1 (5 bases). Germline CDR1 is SEHNR and CDR2 is FQNEAQ (reference sequence). This CDR3 spans 16 amino acids. Trimming took 0 bases from V and 4 from J, leaving 15 bases between them. CDR3 nucleotide sequence: TGTGCCAGCAGCTTAGCTTTTGGGGACCAGGGCACTGAAGCTTTCTTT. Translating it yields CASSLAFGDQGTEAFF.

This sequence joins TRBV19 and TRBJ2-3; 8 bases map to TRBD2. Looked up from germline, CDR1 is LNHDA and CDR2 is SQIVND (reference sequence). V gave up 5 bases and J gave up 0 bases; unmatched junction bases: 7. The length of the CDR3 is 16 residues. The CDR3 DNA reads TGTGCCAGTAGTCGGCTAGCGGGCTCTAGCACAGATACGCAGTATTTT. Its protein is CASSRLAGSSTDTQYF.

This clone appeared a few times. The chain recombines TRBV27 with TRBJ1-3, with 8 positions matching TRBD1. Looked up from germline, CDR1 is MNHEY and CDR2 is SMNVEV (reference sequence). J gave up 8 bases and V 5 bases, and 8 bases lay outside the gene matches. This CDR3 has 14 amino acids. The CDR3 DNA reads TGTGCCAGCAGTCCCAGCAGGGGGCCGTACACCATATATTTT. Translating gives CASSPSRGPYTIYF.

V gene TRBV19 combines with J gene TRBJ1-5; 7 bases are shared with TRBD1. V shed 4 bases, J shed 5 bases, and the junction held 11 bases outside the gene matches. Germline V gene lookup returns CDR1 LNHDA and CDR2 SQIVND (reference sequence). The CDR3 has 16 amino acids. The CDR3 reads CASSKVRGSLDQPQHF. CDR3 nucleotide sequence: TGTGCCAGTAGTAAAGTCAGGGGGAGTCTCGATCAGCCCCAGCATTTT.

The genes are TRBV18 and TRBJ1-4, with D possibly being TRBD1 (6 bases). CDR3 length: 15 residues. V was trimmed by 3 bases and J by 7 bases, leaving 15 bases between them. In germline, CDR1 is KGHSH, CDR2 LQKENI. CDR3 sequence reads: CASSPPPGAGEKLFF. The CDR3 DNA reads TGTGCCAGCTCACCCCCCCCAGGGGCCGGTGAAAAACTGTTTTTT.

This chain joins TRBV6-2 or TRBV6-3 and TRBJ1-3, with 7 bases identical to TRBD1. The V gene end was trimmed by 5 bases and the J gene end by 0 bases; junction bases not matched to a gene: 7. The CDR3 runs to 16 residues. Germline-derived CDR1 and CDR2 are MNHEY and SVGEGT. Here the CDR3 DNA reads TGTGCCAGCAGTGGGACAGCCGATGACTCTGGAAACACCATATATTTT. Residues: CASSGTADDSGNTIYF.

The chain couples TRBV7-3 to TRBJ1-2; 9 nucleotides agree with TRBD1. CDR3 size: 17 residues. Germline values: CDR1 SGHTA, CDR2 FQGTGA. The junction had 18 bases not matched to a gene; V was cut back by 7 bases and J by 6 bases. The CDR3 region is CASTHHTQGTGGHGYTF. DNA for the CDR3: TGTGCCAGCACCCATCATACTCAGGGAACAGGGGGCCATGGCTACACCTTC.

The chain employs TRBV6-5 and TRBJ2-3, with 8 bases matching TRBD1. This CDR3 region has 15 residues. Trimming cost V 10 bases and J 0 bases; bases outside gene matches: 9. Germline CDR1 MNHEY, CDR2 SVGAGI. The CDR3: CATDRDRRSTDTQYF. CDR3 DNA sequence: TGTGCCACGGACAGGGACCGGCGGAGCACAGATACGCAGTATTTT.

This clone showed up just once. The chain recombines TRBV9 with TRBJ2-7; D call uncertain. Trimming took off 4 bases at V and 7 bases at J, with 15 bases between the two ends. The CDR3 contains 13 residues. The germline CDR1 and CDR2 sequences are SGDLS and YYNGEE. CDR3 DNA sequence: TGTGCCAGCAGCCCTCAAAATACCGGAGAGCAGTACTTC. Protein sequence: CASSPQNTGEQYF. Combining the CDR3 with reference TRBV9 and TRBJ2-7 gives the whole variable domain DSGVTQTPKHLITATGQRVTLRCSPRSGDLSVYWYQQSLDQGLQFLIQYYNGEERAKGNILERFSAQQFPDLHSELNLSSLELGDSALYFCASSPQNTGEQYFGPGTRLTVT.

A single count supports this clone. The chain couples TRBV2 to TRBJ2-7, with 8 bases matching TRBD2. The CDR3 is 16 amino acids. In germline, CDR1 is SNHLY, CDR2 FYNNEI. The V segment lost 8 bases and the J segment 0 bases; nucleotides outside the gene matches: 12. Here the CDR3 reads CASGGLRRGDSYEQYF. DNA of the CDR3: TGTGCCAGCGGTGGTCTGAGGCGGGGGGACTCCTACGAGCAGTACTTC.

The V call is TRBV14, the J call TRBJ2-3; the D gene is possibly TRBD2 (6 bases). V lost 4 bases to trimming and J lost 1 base, with 6 bases between them. This CDR3 region has 13 residues. Germline loops: CDR1 SGHDN, CDR2 FVKESK. CDR3 region: CASSRGGTDTQYF. In nucleotides, the CDR3 is TGTGCCAGCAGCCGGGGGGGCACAGATACGCAGTATTTT.

This clone was found a few times. The chain uses TRBV24-1 and TRBJ1-6, with 7 bases aligning to TRBD1. CDR1 and CDR2 from the germline V gene are KGHDR and SFDVKD. The CDR3 is 13 amino acids. Unmatched junction bases numbered 4, after V lost 8 bases and J lost 7 bases. The CDR3 bases are TGTGCCACCAACAACAGGGGCAATTCACCCCTCCACTTT. This encodes CATNNRGNSPLHF.

This rearrangement joins TRBV30 to TRBJ2-3, with D possibly TRBD1 on 6 matching bases. CDR1 and CDR2 from the germline V gene are GTSNPN and SVGIG (reference sequence). CDR3 size: 15 residues. The V end lost 0 bases, the J end lost 4 bases, and 14 bases lay between the germline ends. DNA of the CDR3: TGTGCCTGGAGTGTACGTAGTTGGGGGCCAGATACGCAGTATTTT. Its protein is CAWSVRSWGPDTQYF.

This clone showed up just once. V is TRBV14 and J is TRBJ2-7, with D hard to call. V lost 3 bases and J 1 base, leaving 16 bases between the germline ends. Germline loops: CDR1 SGHDN, CDR2 FVKESK. CDR3 length: 16 amino acids. CDR3 in amino acids: CASSQPGRPGSYEQYF. The CDR3 region has the DNA TGTGCCAGCAGCCAGCCCGGACGTCCTGGGTCCTACGAGCAGTACTTC.

J is TRBJ2-3 and V is TRBV11-2; 12 nucleotides match TRBD2. Looked up from germline, CDR1 is SGHAT and CDR2 is FQNNGV. CDR3 length equals 17 residues. Trimming at V came to 1 base and at J to 2 bases, leaving 4 bases not matched to a gene. Here the CDR3 DNA reads TGTGCCAGCAGCTTAGTCGCTAGCGGGAGGGCCACAGATACGCAGTATTTT. Translated: CASSLVASGRATDTQYF.